These 10 T cell receptor beta chains were all obtained from the same sample, sequenced in a study of early T cells in non-severe SARS-CoV-2 infection. TCRdb reanalysed the 5' RACE reads using MiXCR and keeps one entry per CDR3 protein. The table shows 80,000 to 95,000 distinct CDR3 sequences, with over 15% occurring only once. Source: whole blood, taken at baseline. Receptors originate from an adult who was a healthcare worker with PCR-confirmed SARS-CoV-2 infection or an uninfected control (not recorded which).

With respect to this clonotype: A single base separates this from a much larger clone, so it may be a read error. The chain couples TRBV30 to TRBJ2-2; D not resolved. Between the trimmed V and J ends, which lost 8 bases and 6 bases, there was a span of 10 bases. Germline CDR1 and CDR2: GTSNPN and SVGIG (reference sequence). CDR3 length: 11 residues. The CDR3 here is CARTSSGELFF. In DNA form, the CDR3 reads TGTGCCCGGACCTCTTCCGGGGAGCTGTTTTTT.

The gene calls are TRBV7-3 and TRBJ2-1; D may be TRBD2 (6 bases). In germline, CDR1 is SGHTA, CDR2 FQGTGA. This CDR3 contains 13 residues. V was cut by 5 bases and J by 13 bases, with 18 bases left in between. CDR3 region: CASSIPGTGEQFF. DNA of the CDR3: TGTGCCAGCAGCATACCCGGGACGGGAGAACAGTTCTTC.

The V gene is TRBV18, the J gene TRBJ2-2, with D unclear. This CDR3 region has 15 residues. The V and J ends lost 2 bases and 7 bases respectively, with 14 bases between them. Germline CDR1 and CDR2: KGHSH and LQKENI. The CDR3 spells CASSPILDSVGELFF. The CDR3 coding sequence is TGTGCCAGCTCACCAATACTGGATTCCGTCGGGGAGCTGTTTTTT.

This clonotype was recorded a few times. This rearrangement joins TRBV27 to TRBJ2-1, with 9 bases lining up with TRBD1. The length of the CDR3 is 17 residues. In germline, CDR1 is MNHEY, CDR2 SMNVEV (reference sequence). V lost 3 bases, J lost 2 bases, and 8 bases stayed unmatched. The CDR3 nucleotides read TGTGCCAGCAGTTTCCTCGGGGGACAGGGCCCCTACAATGAGCAGTTCTTC. It codes for CASSFLGGQGPYNEQFF.

This clonotype turned up a few times. The gene calls are TRBV4-1 and TRBJ2-7, with 7 bases lining up with TRBD2. CDR3 length: 15 residues. Trimming removed 1 base from V and 3 bases from J; junction bases left unmatched: 6. The germline gives CDR1 MGHRA, CDR2 YSYEKL. CDR3 loop: CASSQGETSYYEQYF. CDR3 coding DNA: TGCGCCAGCAGCCAAGGGGAGACTAGCTACTACGAGCAGTACTTC.

This clonotype appeared many times. The V gene is TRBV28, the J gene TRBJ1-5, with 8 bases matching TRBD1. This CDR3 has 15 amino acids. The germline CDR1 and CDR2 sequences are MDHEN and SYDVKM. Germline trimming cut 8 bases from V and 9 bases from J; bases unmatched to any gene: 15. CDR3 sequence: CASHFGGTGTRPQHF. The CDR3 DNA reads as TGTGCCAGCCATTTTGGCGGGACAGGTACTCGGCCCCAGCATTTT.

The genes are TRBV20-1 and TRBJ2-1; no clear D gene. This CDR3 comprises 11 residues. V gave up 3 bases and J gave up 8 bases, with 8 bases separating them. CDR1 and CDR2 (germline): DFQATT, SNEGSKA (reference sequence). The CDR3 region has the DNA TGCAGTGCTAGCTCCGGGCATGAGCAGTTCTTC. As protein: CSASSGHEQFF.

This chain joins TRBV7-9 and TRBJ2-5; tentatively, D is TRBD1 or TRBD2 (6 bases each). Trimming cost V 2 bases and J 4 bases, with 17 bases left between them. CDR1 is SEHNR and CDR2 is FQNEAQ in the germline V gene (reference sequence). This CDR3 has 16 residues. The CDR3: CASSLLAGGRGETQYF. CDR3 nucleotide sequence: TGTGCCAGCAGCTTACTCGCCGGGGGCCGAGGAGAGACCCAGTACTTC.

The CDR3 bases are TGTGCCACGGATCGCAGCGGGGGTTACAATGAGCAGTTCTTC. Protein: CATDRSGGYNEQFF. The chain employs TRBV28 and TRBJ2-1, with TRBD2 identical over 8 bases. The CDR3 length is 14 residues. V trimming: 10 bases; J trimming: 4 bases; junction bases outside the gene matches: 9. Germline lookup yields CDR1 MDHEN and CDR2 SYDVKM.

The genes are TRBV7-9 and TRBJ1-6, with D perhaps matching TRBD1 (6 bases). CDR3 length: 15 amino acids. V dropped 5 bases and J dropped 7 bases, with 15 bases sitting between them. CDR1 and CDR2 (germline): SEHNR, FQNEAQ (reference sequence). The DNA for the CDR3 is TGTGCCAGCAGCCCACAGACAGGAATAAATTCACCCCTCCACTTT. Translating it yields CASSPQTGINSPLHF.